The rows below give T cell receptor beta chains drawn from one sample of a study of cytomegalovirus exposure and HLA in healthy donors. Produced via immunoSEQ multiplex PCR; TCRdb's table is partial and in-frame only. The repertoire holds about 38,000 clones, with 70% to 90% as singletons. Sequenced material: PBMCs. These receptors all come from a woman between 35 and 50 years old in good health and CMV-seropositive. CDR3s include the opening cysteine and the closing phenylalanine or tryptophan. D genes are given only for firm matches. Where a row states a size, it is once, few, many or the class of an expanded clone; other rows omit it.

13	.	.	TRBV18	TRBJ1-1	CASSSGQNTEAFF	TGTGCCAGCTCATCCGGACAGAACACTGAAGCTTTCTTT
14	.	.	TRBV7-2	TRBJ1-5	CASSFGRGDQPQHF	TGTGCCAGCAGCTTTGGTAGGGGCGATCAGCCCCAGCATTTT
12	.	.	TRBV30	TRBJ1-1	CAWQDSEVEAFF	TGTGCCTGGCAGGACAGTGAAGTTGAAGCTTTCTTT
12	TRBD1	few	TRBV7-2	TRBJ1-2	CASSRAGGGYTF	TGTGCCAGCAGCAGGGCAGGGGGAGGCTACACCTTC
16	.	.	TRBV19	TRBJ2-5	CASSPVETRGQETQYF	TGTGCCAGTAGCCCTGTGGAGACTAGGGGACAAGAGACCCAGTACTTC
18	.	.	TRBV10-3	TRBJ2-7	CAISEAGTSGTLGYEQYF	TGTGCCATCAGTGAGGCGGGTACGTCGGGTACCTTAGGGTACGAGCAGTACTTC
14	.	.	TRBV10-3	TRBJ2-3	CAISETSPTDTQYF	TGTGCCATCAGTGAAACTAGCCCCACAGATACGCAGTATTTT
15	.	few	TRBV19	TRBJ2-7	CASSITRTGTYEQYF	TGTGCCAGTAGTATCACCCGGACGGGGACCTACGAGCAGTACTTC
15	TRBD1	.	TRBV5-5	TRBJ1-2	CASGTQQGLGYGYTF	TGTGCCAGCGGGACCCAACAGGGGTTGGGCTATGGCTACACCTTC
16	TRBD1	.	TRBV5-5	TRBJ1-1	CASSLGQGARGTEAFF	TGTGCCAGCAGCTTGGGACAGGGGGCGAGAGGGACTGAAGCTTTCTTT
15	.	.	TRBV7-2	TRBJ2-5	CASSLNGALKETQYF	TGTGCCAGCAGTCTCAATGGGGCGCTAAAAGAGACCCAGTACTTC
17	TRBD2	.	TRBV5-1	TRBJ2-1	CASSLSYTGGAYNEQFF	TGCGCCAGCAGCTTGAGTTACACGGGGGGGGCCTACAATGAGCAGTTCTTC
15	.	.	TRBV15	TRBJ2-5	CATSRDPRQEETQYF	TGTGCCACCAGCAGAGACCCCAGACAGGAAGAGACCCAGTACTTC
12	.	.	TRBV2	TRBJ1-2	CASNSQAKGYTF	TGTGCCAGCAACAGCCAGGCCAAGGGCTACACCTTC
13	TRBD1	.	TRBV2	TRBJ1-2	CASSRQGSLGYTF	TGTGCCAGCAGCCGACAGGGGAGCCTTGGCTACACCTTC
13	TRBD1	.	TRBV30	TRBJ2-3	CARRRQGEDTQYF	TGTGCCCGCCGGAGGCAGGGGGAGGATACGCAGTATTTT
14	.	.	TRBV27	TRBJ1-1	CASSLKERNTEAFF	TGTGCCAGCAGTTTAAAGGAGCGCAACACTGAAGCTTTCTTT
17	TRBD2	.	TRBV10-3	TRBJ2-1	CAISESMEGRGANEQFF	TGTGCCATCAGTGAGTCGATGGAGGGGCGGGGGGCCAATGAGCAGTTCTTC
14	.	few	TRBV5-6	TRBJ2-7	CASSLPTSAHEQYF	TGTGCCAGCAGCTTGCCAACTTCCGCCCACGAGCAGTACTTC
15	.	.	TRBV7-2	TRBJ1-2	CASSLAGGGSGGYTF	TGTGCCAGCAGCTTGGCAGGAGGTGGGTCAGGTGGCTACACCTTC
14	TRBD1	.	TRBV11-2	TRBJ1-1	CASSLSTGLTEAFF	TGTGCCAGCAGCTTGTCGACAGGGCTCACTGAAGCTTTCTTT
16	.	medium-sized	TRBV4-2	TRBJ1-3	CASSQSHGVRGNTIYF	TGTGCCAGCAGCCAATCCCACGGGGTGCGTGGAAACACCATATATTTT
14	.	.	TRBV28	TRBJ2-3	CASSRTARADTQYF	TGTGCCAGCAGCAGGACAGCACGGGCAGATACGCAGTATTTT
14	TRBD1	.	TRBV7-9	TRBJ2-7	CASSLERQGLEQYF	TGTGCCAGCAGCTTAGAGAGACAGGGTCTCGAGCAGTACTTC
13	TRBD1	.	TRBV5-8	TRBJ1-2	CASIRDRALGYTF	TGTGCCAGCATACGGGACAGGGCCTTGGGCTACACCTTC
17	.	.	TRBV15	TRBJ1-2	CATSRDKGVGQNYGYTF	TGTGCCACCAGCAGAGATAAAGGGGTCGGGCAGAACTATGGCTACACCTTC
11	.	.	TRBV20-1	TRBJ1-1	CSASGNTEAFF	TGCAGTGCTAGCGGTAACACTGAAGCTTTCTTT
12	.	.	TRBV29-1	TRBJ2-7	CSVQDTPAEQYF	TGCAGCGTACAAGACACCCCCGCCGAGCAGTACTTC
14	TRBD2	.	TRBV27	TRBJ2-5	CASSLVAGVETQYF	TGTGCCAGCAGTTTGGTAGCGGGGGTGGAGACCCAGTACTTC
16	.	.	TRBV7-8	TRBJ1-1	CASSLVRPRGRTEAFF	TGTGCCAGCAGCTTAGTAAGGCCACGGGGAAGGACTGAAGCTTTCTTT
14	.	.	TRBV10-2	TRBJ1-5	CASTNSNLRSPQHF	TGCGCCAGCACTAACTCAAACCTGCGATCGCCCCAGCATTTT
13	.	few	TRBV2	TRBJ1-4	CASSVRNGEKLFF	TGTGCCAGCAGTGTGAGGAACGGAGAAAAACTGTTTTTT
15	TRBD1	.	TRBV4-3	TRBJ2-4	CASSRGTGGSDIQYF	TGCGCCAGCAGCCGCGGGACAGGGGGCTCAGACATTCAGTACTTC
16	TRBD1	.	TRBV5-8	TRBJ2-3	CASSLGSRGIADTQYF	TGTGCCAGCAGCTTGGGTAGCAGGGGGATCGCGGATACGCAGTATTTT
13	TRBD2	.	TRBV4-3	TRBJ2-1	CASSPFSGSEQFF	TGCGCCAGCAGCCCCTTTAGCGGGTCTGAGCAGTTCTTC
15	TRBD2	.	TRBV19	TRBJ2-1	CASSRASGPYNEQFF	TGTGCCAGTAGTAGGGCTAGCGGGCCCTACAATGAGCAGTTCTTC
14	TRBD1	.	TRBV7-9	TRBJ1-2	CASEMGDRVYGYTF	TGTGCCAGCGAAATGGGGGACAGGGTCTATGGCTACACCTTC
14	.	.	TRBV27	TRBJ1-5	CASSLGGYNQPQHF	TGTGCCAGCAGTTTAGGGGGGTACAATCAGCCCCAGCATTTT
15	.	.	TRBV18	TRBJ1-4	CASSRKEGLNEKLFF	TGTGCCAGCTCACGGAAGGAGGGGCTGAATGAAAAACTGTTTTTT
13	TRBD2	.	TRBV19	TRBJ2-2	CASRSGGFGELFF	TGTGCCAGTCGTAGCGGGGGTTTCGGGGAGCTGTTTTTT
13	.	.	TRBV6-5	TRBJ1-1	CASSDRRDTEAFF	TGTGCCAGCAGTGACCGGAGGGACACTGAAGCTTTCTTT
15	.	.	TRBV7-9	TRBJ1-4	CASSLEGVTNEKLFF	TGTGCCAGCAGTCTAGAGGGGGTAACTAATGAAAAACTGTTTTTT
18	.	.	TRBV5-1	TRBJ2-1	CASSLWDSGGLSYNEQFF	TGCGCCAGCAGCTTGTGGGACAGCGGGGGCCTCTCCTACAATGAGCAGTTCTTC
13	.	.	TRBV7-2	TRBJ1-5	CASSLGQGQPQHF	TGTGCCAGCAGCTTGGGGCAGGGGCAGCCCCAGCATTTT
15	.	.	TRBV30	TRBJ1-6	CAWSAGSSYNSPLHF	TGTGCCTGGAGTGCGGGGAGCTCCTATAATTCACCCCTCCACTTT
14	TRBD1	.	TRBV7-9	TRBJ1-1	CASSLGQLNTEAFF	TGTGCCAGCAGCTTGGGACAGCTGAACACTGAAGCTTTCTTT
13	.	.	TRBV6-1	TRBJ1-5	CASSVESNQPQHF	TGTGCCAGCAGTGTAGAAAGCAATCAGCCCCAGCATTTT
18	.	.	TRBV4-3	TRBJ1-4	CASSQVHLGPATNEKLFF	TGCGCCAGCAGCCAAGTTCATCTGGGGCCAGCAACTAATGAAAAACTGTTTTTT
15	TRBD1	.	TRBV28	TRBJ1-1	CASSPGQGWYTEAFF	TGTGCCAGCAGCCCAGGACAGGGGTGGTACACTGAAGCTTTCTTT
18	.	.	TRBV7-9	TRBJ2-1	CASSGGEVSAPDYNEQFF	TGTGCCAGCAGCGGAGGGGAGGTTAGCGCCCCGGATTACAATGAGCAGTTCTTC